The rows below give T cell receptor beta chains drawn from one sample of a study of Ad26.COV2.S vaccination and SARS-CoV-2 variants. Sequenced by immunoSEQ multiplex PCR; TCRdb stores in-frame clones only, minus some. Of a few hundred thousand clones in the sample, around nine tenths are singletons; the top ten hold around 3.6%. Here the sequenced sample was peripheral blood, taken in a trial of Ad26.COV2.S vaccine versus placebo. Receptors were obtained from a person between 18 and 65 years old who received the Ad26.COV2.S COVID-19 vaccine or a placebo. Both conserved end residues are part of each CDR3. The order of the fields is V gene, J gene, CDR3 protein.

V gene: TRBV4-1
J gene: TRBJ1-4
CDR3 protein: CASSSGVRGEKLFF

V gene: TRBV28
J gene: TRBJ2-7
CDR3 protein: CASREDTLWGEQYF

V gene: TRBV3-1/TRBV3-2
J gene: TRBJ1-2
CDR3 protein: CASSLVKGSYGYTF

V gene: TRBV3-1/TRBV3-2
J gene: TRBJ1-1
CDR3 protein: CASSQHDRGQAFF

V gene: TRBV5-4
J gene: TRBJ1-3
CDR3 protein: CASGVLGESGNTIYF

V gene: TRBV10-3
J gene: TRBJ2-5
CDR3 protein: CAIKPGLAGETQYF

V gene: TRBV6-5
J gene: TRBJ1-5
CDR3 protein: CASSSLGGAYQPQHF

V gene: TRBV6-2/TRBV6-3
J gene: TRBJ1-1
CDR3 protein: CASSSDDTGPRNWNTEAFF

V gene: TRBV18
J gene: TRBJ2-2
CDR3 protein: CASSKTAGADTGELFF

V gene: TRBV7-2
J gene: TRBJ2-7
CDR3 protein: CASSLASNLPGRAYEQYF

V gene: TRBV19
J gene: TRBJ2-7
CDR3 protein: CASSMSVGRRYEQYF

V gene: TRBV19
J gene: TRBJ1-6
CDR3 protein: CASRSTGRNSPLHF

V gene: TRBV15
J gene: TRBJ2-3
CDR3 protein: CATSRGDRPGTDTQYF

V gene: TRBV5-1
J gene: TRBJ1-2
CDR3 protein: CASSLAGTGGGYTF

V gene: TRBV11-2
J gene: TRBJ2-5
CDR3 protein: CASSLDGQGHETQYF

V gene: TRBV7-2
J gene: TRBJ2-4
CDR3 protein: CASRLALDRNKNIQYF

V gene: TRBV6-1
J gene: TRBJ2-7
CDR3 protein: CASSERQGFDYEQYF

V gene: TRBV3-1/TRBV3-2
J gene: TRBJ1-4
CDR3 protein: CASSQGFVASTTNEKLFF

V gene: TRBV2
J gene: TRBJ2-4
CDR3 protein: CASSEAAGGGDIQYF

V gene: TRBV3-1/TRBV3-2
J gene: TRBJ1-5
CDR3 protein: CASSQLRRAGQPQHF

V gene: TRBV30
J gene: TRBJ2-5
CDR3 protein: CAWSPAPGGETQYF

V gene: TRBV4-3
J gene: TRBJ2-1
CDR3 protein: CASSQGRGPYNEQFF

V gene: TRBV5-4
J gene: TRBJ1-3
CDR3 protein: CASSITGLGNTIYF

V gene: TRBV10-2
J gene: TRBJ2-5
CDR3 protein: CASSAEGAVGTQYF

V gene: TRBV30
J gene: TRBJ1-2
CDR3 protein: CAWSEAIGNYGYTF

V gene: TRBV6-6
J gene: TRBJ1-4
CDR3 protein: CASSQGGANEKLFF

V gene: TRBV28
J gene: TRBJ2-5
CDR3 protein: CASSPRLQYRETQYF

V gene: TRBV6-2/TRBV6-3
J gene: TRBJ1-6
CDR3 protein: CASSQDRVMDSPLHF

V gene: TRBV2
J gene: TRBJ1-4
CDR3 protein: CASSEWRQGREKLFF

V gene: TRBV9
J gene: TRBJ1-5
CDR3 protein: CASSVSHNQPQHF

V gene: TRBV27
J gene: TRBJ2-1
CDR3 protein: CASRPGLAGGRNEQFF

V gene: TRBV7-8
J gene: TRBJ1-5
CDR3 protein: CASSLVGLEPQHF

V gene: TRBV28
J gene: TRBJ2-7
CDR3 protein: CASSSYTGGTVEQYF

V gene: TRBV5-4
J gene: TRBJ2-2
CDR3 protein: CASSLAGQGQPGELFF

V gene: TRBV7-8
J gene: TRBJ2-4
CDR3 protein: CASSLVGDRRVQYF

V gene: TRBV6-5
J gene: TRBJ1-5
CDR3 protein: CASSRTGGDNQPQHF

V gene: TRBV28
J gene: TRBJ1-2
CDR3 protein: CASSLQGTGGADGYTF

V gene: TRBV18
J gene: TRBJ1-6
CDR3 protein: CASSPDRYNSPLHF

V gene: TRBV30
J gene: TRBJ1-6
CDR3 protein: CAWSVRGSSPLHF

V gene: TRBV5-4
J gene: TRBJ2-1
CDR3 protein: CASSSPGLLQFF

V gene: TRBV9
J gene: TRBJ1-1
CDR3 protein: CASSVGTNTEAFF

V gene: TRBV18
J gene: TRBJ2-7
CDR3 protein: CASSPGLAGPYEQYF

V gene: TRBV4-3
J gene: TRBJ2-7
CDR3 protein: CASSQDLSGTSGSYEQYF

V gene: TRBV28
J gene: TRBJ2-7
CDR3 protein: CASKRTGVTYEQYF